These 10 T cell receptor beta chains came from one sample sequenced in a study of T cell repertoires in cytomegalovirus infection. One entry per CDR3 protein, called by TCRdb with MiXCR from the reads. The profile shows around 140,000 distinct CDR3 sequences, 32% of them singletons. Their antigen targets remain unknown. Sequencing was performed on CD8+ T cells from cultured PBMCs, taken from culture after CMV antigen stimulation. The receptors derive from a human donor in good health (CMV status not recorded). Some clones in this sample may be carry-over from other donors' samples.

The chain links TRBV30 to TRBJ2-7, with D tentatively TRBD1 (5 bases). The CDR3 runs 12 residues. The ends were cut back, 4 bases at V and 1 base at J, with 8 bases in the middle. Germline assignment: CDR1 GTSNPN and CDR2 SVGIG (reference sequence). CDR3 sequence (DNA): TGTGCCTGGAAGGGGAATTCCTACGAGCAGTACTTC. As protein: CAWKGNSYEQYF.

This clonotype has more than one count but fewer than ten. The J gene is TRBJ2-7, the V gene TRBV5-4, with 9 bases identical to TRBD2. J was trimmed by 4 bases and V by 2 bases; bases with no gene match: 4. The CDR3 loop spans 14 amino acids. The germline V gene has CDR1 SGHNT and CDR2 YYREEE (reference sequence). The CDR3 DNA sequence: TGTGCCAGCAGCTTCGGCGGGGGGGATTACGAGCAGTACTTC. Encoded protein: CASSFGGGDYEQYF. The variable domain in full, completed from reference TRBV5-4 and TRBJ2-7, reads ETGVTQSPTHLIKTRGQQVTLRCSSQSGHNTVSWYQQALGQGPQFIFQYYREEENGRGNFPPRFSGLQFPNYSSELNVNALELDDSALYLCASSFGGGDYEQYFGPGTRLTVT.

V is TRBV6-1 and J is TRBJ1-1; 8 bases line up with TRBD1. Germline V gene data show CDR1 as MNHNS and CDR2 as SASEGT. The CDR3 has 14 amino acids. V shed 3 bases, J shed 6 bases, and the junction held 6 bases outside the gene matches. The CDR3 sequence is CASSDDQGASEAFF. The CDR3 region has the DNA TGTGCCAGCAGTGACGATCAGGGGGCCTCTGAAGCTTTCTTT.

This clonotype was seen ten or more times. V and J are TRBV3-1 and TRBJ2-1; 11 nucleotides align to TRBD2. With 2 bases clipped from V and 10 bases from J, the junction kept 4 bases outside the gene matches. The CDR3 has 14 amino acids. The germline V gene has CDR1 LGHDT and CDR2 YNNKEL (reference sequence). This chain's CDR3 is CASSQLSGGGEQFF. Written as DNA, the CDR3 is TGTGCCAGCAGCCAACTTAGCGGGGGGGGGGAGCAGTTCTTC.

CDR3 sequence reads: CASSLSPDYEQYF. The CDR3 DNA reads as TGTGCCAGCAGTTTGTCTCCGGACTACGAGCAGTACTTC. The rearrangement links TRBV27 to TRBJ2-7; D uncertain. CDR3 length equals 13 residues. Germline CDR1 MNHEY, CDR2 SMNVEV (reference sequence). With 3 bases removed from V and 3 bases from J, the gap between germline ends came to 9 bases.

V and J are TRBV4-1 and TRBJ2-7; 8 bases line up with TRBD2. Trimming took 0 bases from V and 1 from J; bases not matched to a gene: 5. Germline CDR1 and CDR2: MGHRA and YSYEKL. This CDR3 contains 16 residues. The CDR3 loop reads CASSQDPVAGSYEQYF. CDR3 nucleotides: TGCGCCAGCAGCCAAGATCCAGTAGCGGGGTCCTACGAGCAGTACTTC.

The chain recombines TRBV27 with TRBJ2-7; no reliable D call. The CDR3 is 17 residues long. Trimming removed 5 bases from V and 0 bases from J, with 20 bases in between. Per germline, CDR1 MNHEY and CDR2 SMNVEV (reference sequence). The CDR3 spells CASSPSKSAAFSYEQYF. In nucleotides, the CDR3 is TGTGCCAGCAGTCCCTCTAAATCGGCAGCCTTCTCCTACGAGCAGTACTTC.

This chain links TRBV18 with TRBJ2-7; weak D call: TRBD2 (6 bases). Trimming removed 3 bases at V and 2 bases at J, with 11 bases between. Germline V gene data show CDR1 as KGHSH and CDR2 as LQKENI. The CDR3 length is 14 residues. This CDR3 is CASSPGTPTYEQYF. CDR3 coding DNA: TGTGCCAGCTCACCCGGGACTCCCACCTACGAGCAGTACTTC.

Ten or more counts support this clonotype. The J gene is TRBJ2-5, the V gene TRBV18; a possible D gene is TRBD1 (7 bases). Germline V lookup: CDR1 KGHSH, CDR2 LQKENI. V dropped 1 base and J dropped 1 base, with 13 bases sitting between them. CDR3 length: 16 residues. CDR3 amino acids: CASSPLRRGLQETQYF. The CDR3 coding sequence is TGTGCCAGCTCACCACTTCGGAGGGGGCTCCAAGAGACCCAGTACTTC. The full variable domain, in which reference TRBV18 and TRBJ2-5 provide the parts outside the CDR3, is NAGVMQNPRHLVRRRGQEARLRCSPMKGHSHVYWYRQLPEEGLKFMVYLQKENIIDESGMPKERFSAEFPKEGPSILRIQQVVRGDSAAYFCASSPLRRGLQETQYFGPGTRLLVL.

This clonotype was seen a few times. The rearrangement links TRBV19 to TRBJ2-7, with TRBD1 matching 10 bases. The CDR3 runs to 15 residues. Germline V lookup: CDR1 LNHDA, CDR2 SQIVND (reference sequence). J gave up 3 bases and V 3 bases, and 5 bases lay outside the gene matches. As DNA, the CDR3 is TGTGCCAGTAGTATGGGGACAGGGGCTCTCTACGAGCAGTACTTC. Translated: CASSMGTGALYEQYF.